This TCR beta chain is drawn from a study of T cells after yellow fever vaccination. Germline CDR1 reads SGHAT; CDR2 reads FQNNGV. This CDR3 has 15 amino acids. J was trimmed by 4 bases and V by 5 bases; bases with no gene match: 9. TCRdb re-derived calls from the 5' RACE reads in MiXCR, one entry per CDR3 protein. In the table there are 250,000 to 300,000 distinct CDR3 sequences, 5.2% of which are singletons. The chain is built from TRBV11-2 and TRBJ1-2; the match to TRBD1 covers 8 bases. Sequences were derived from CD4+ T cells sorted from PBMCs, sampled on the day of the yellow fever booster vaccination. The receptor was derived from a man aged 18 to 29 who received the YFV17D yellow fever vaccine. Here the CDR3 reads CASSPGQATFYGYTF. The CDR3 DNA sequence: TGTGCCAGCAGCCCGGGACAGGCCACATTCTATGGCTACACCTTC.